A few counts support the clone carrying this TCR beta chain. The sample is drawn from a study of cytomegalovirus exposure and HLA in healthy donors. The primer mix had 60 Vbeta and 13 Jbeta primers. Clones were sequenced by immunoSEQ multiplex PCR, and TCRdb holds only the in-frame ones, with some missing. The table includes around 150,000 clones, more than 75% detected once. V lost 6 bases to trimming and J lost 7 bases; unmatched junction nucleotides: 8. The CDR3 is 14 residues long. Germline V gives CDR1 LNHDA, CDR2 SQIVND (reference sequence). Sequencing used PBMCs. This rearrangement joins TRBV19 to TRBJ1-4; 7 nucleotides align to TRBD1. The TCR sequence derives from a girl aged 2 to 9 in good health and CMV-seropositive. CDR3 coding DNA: TGTGCCAGTAGGCACCGGGACAGAAGTGAAAAACTGTTTTTT. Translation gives CASRHRDRSEKLFF.